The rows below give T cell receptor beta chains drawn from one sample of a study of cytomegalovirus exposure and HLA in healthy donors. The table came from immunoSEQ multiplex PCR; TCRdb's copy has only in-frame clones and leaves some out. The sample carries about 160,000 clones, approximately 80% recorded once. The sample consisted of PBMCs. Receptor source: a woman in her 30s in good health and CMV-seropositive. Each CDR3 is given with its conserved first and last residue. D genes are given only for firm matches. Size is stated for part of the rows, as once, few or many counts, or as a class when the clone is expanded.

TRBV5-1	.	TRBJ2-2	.	TGCGCCAGCAGCTTGGCGTCTAGATCCGGGGAGCTGTTTTTT	CASSLASRSGELFF
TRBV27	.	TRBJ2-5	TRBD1	TGTGCCAGCAGTTCCTTCCAGGGGGATCAAGAGACCCAGTACTTC	CASSSFQGDQETQYF
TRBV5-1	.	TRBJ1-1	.	TGCGCCAGCAGCTTCGACCCTCGGGGTCTCACTGAAGCTTTCTTT	CASSFDPRGLTEAFF
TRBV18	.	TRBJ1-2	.	TGTGCCAGCTCACCCGACAATCCCTATGGCTACACCTTC	CASSPDNPYGYTF
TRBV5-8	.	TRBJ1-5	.	TGTGCCAGCAGGCTTGGGTCAGGAAATCAGCCCCAGCATTTT	CASRLGSGNQPQHF
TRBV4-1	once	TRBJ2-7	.	TGCGCCAGCAGCCTTTTATTGCGGGGTGCCTACGAGCAGTACTTC	CASSLLLRGAYEQYF
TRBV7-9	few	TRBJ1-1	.	TGTTCCAGCAGCTCAGGGGAAGCTTTCTTT	CSSSSGEAFF
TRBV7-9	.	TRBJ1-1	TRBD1	TGTTCCAGCAGCTTGGGACAGTTCGCGATGTTGAACACTGAAGCTTTCTTT	CSSSLGQFAMLNTEAFF
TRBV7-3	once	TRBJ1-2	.	TGTGCCAGCAGCCCTGACAGTAACTATGGCTACACCTTC	CASSPDSNYGYTF
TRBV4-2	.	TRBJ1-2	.	TGTGCCAGCAGCCAAGGACAATATGGCTACACCTTC	CASSQGQYGYTF
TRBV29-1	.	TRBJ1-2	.	TGCAGCGTTGAAGATCTTCACAGGGAAGGGCTTGCGGCTAACTATGGCTACACCTTC	CSVEDLHREGLAANYGYTF
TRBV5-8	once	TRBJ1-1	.	TGTGCCAGCAGCGGATGGGAGGGTAACACTGAAGCTTTCTTT	CASSGWEGNTEAFF
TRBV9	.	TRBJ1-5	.	TGTGCCAGCAGCGTAGATCCAGATCAGCCCCAGCATTTT	CASSVDPDQPQHF
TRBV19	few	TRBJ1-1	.	TGTGCCAGTAGTATAGGGGGCGAAGCTTTCTTT	CASSIGGEAFF
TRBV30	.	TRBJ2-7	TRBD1	TGTGCCTGGAGTCATGACTTCCGGGACAGGTTCTACGAGCAGTACTTC	CAWSHDFRDRFYEQYF
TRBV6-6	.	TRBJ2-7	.	TGTGCCAGCAGTTACGGCACCGACTACGAGCAGTACTTC	CASSYGTDYEQYF
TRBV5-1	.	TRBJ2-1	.	TGCGCCAGCAGCTTGGGGACACTAACCTACAATGAGCAGTTCTTC	CASSLGTLTYNEQFF
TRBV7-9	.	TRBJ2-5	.	TGTTCCAGCAGCCCAACTAGCTCAGAGACCCAGTACTTC	CSSSPTSSETQYF
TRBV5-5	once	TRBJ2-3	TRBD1	TGTGCCAGCAGCTTGGACAGACCGGGACAGGGCGCAACAGATACGCAGTATTTT	CASSLDRPGQGATDTQYF
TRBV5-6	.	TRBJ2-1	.	TGTGCCAGCAGCTTGATGGTCCAGGGGCGCTACAATGAGCAGTTCTTC	CASSLMVQGRYNEQFF
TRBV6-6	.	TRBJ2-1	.	TGTGCCAGCAGTTACTCATCCCCAAATGAGCAGTTCTTC	CASSYSSPNEQFF
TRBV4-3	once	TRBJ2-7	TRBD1	TGCGCCAGCAGCCAAGATTTGGGGACAGGGTACGACGAGCAGTACTTC	CASSQDLGTGYDEQYF